This entry features one T cell receptor beta chain sequence. Sequencing was performed with immunoSEQ multiplex PCR; in TCRdb, only in-frame clones are kept and a portion is missing. The sample records 140,000 to 150,000 clones, about 90% being singletons. This specimen belongs to a study of T cell responses to AZD1222 COVID-19 vaccine. This CDR3 region has 17 residues. Germline CDR1 reads MRHNA; CDR2 reads SNTAGT. J gave up 4 bases and V 3 bases, and 8 bases lay outside the gene matches. This clonotype was sampled from an adult who received the AZD1222 COVID-19 vaccine. The genes are TRBV6-4 and TRBJ2-2; TRBD1 matches at 10 bases. The input for sequencing was peripheral blood, taken 28 days after the second AZD1222 dose. The CDR3 region has the DNA TGTGCCAGCAGTGAAAGTGAGGACAGGGGGAGCACCGGGGAGCTGTTTTTT. This codes for CASSESEDRGSTGELFF.